The T cell receptor beta chain under discussion was sequenced for a study of radiotherapy plus CTLA-4 blockade in lung cancer. Here immunoSEQ multiplex PCR was the method, and the copy in TCRdb shows in-frame clones only, minus some. Of just over 60,000 clones listed, 70% to 80% are singletons. Patients had chemo-refractory metastatic non-small-cell lung cancer and received focal radiation plus CTLA-4 blockade that used ipilimumab. CDR1 SGHNT and CDR2 YENEEA come from the germline V gene. V lost 1 base, J lost 3 bases, and 6 bases lay in between. This CDR3 region has 13 residues. Regarding this clone: Other DNA sequences in this sample translate to the same CDR3.

This sequence originates from a human donor with non-small cell lung cancer who had a complete response to radiotherapy plus ipilimumab. The material sequenced was peripheral blood, taken from a patient treated with radiotherapy plus ipilimumab. The V gene is TRBV11-3, the J gene TRBJ2-5; a possible D gene is TRBD1 (5 bases). The CDR3 coding sequence is TGTGCCAGCAGCTTAGGACAGAAAGAGACCCAGTACTTC. Translation: CASSLGQKETQYF.